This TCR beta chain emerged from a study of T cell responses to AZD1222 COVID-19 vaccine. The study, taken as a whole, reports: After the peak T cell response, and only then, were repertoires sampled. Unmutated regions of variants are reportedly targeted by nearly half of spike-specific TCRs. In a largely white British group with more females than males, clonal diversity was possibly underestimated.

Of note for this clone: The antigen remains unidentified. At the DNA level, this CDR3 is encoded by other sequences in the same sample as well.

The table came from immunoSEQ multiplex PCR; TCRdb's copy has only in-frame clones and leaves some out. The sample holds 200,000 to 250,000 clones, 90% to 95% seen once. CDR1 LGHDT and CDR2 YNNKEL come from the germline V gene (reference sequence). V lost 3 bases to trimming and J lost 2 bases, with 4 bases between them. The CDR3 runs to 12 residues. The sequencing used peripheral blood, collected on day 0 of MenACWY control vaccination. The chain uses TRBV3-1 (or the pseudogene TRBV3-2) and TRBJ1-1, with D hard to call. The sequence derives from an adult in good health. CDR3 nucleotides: TGTGCCAGCAGCCAGGGTAACACTGAAGCTTTCTTT. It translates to CASSQGNTEAFF.